The clone carrying this T cell receptor beta chain appeared a few times. Its target is unknown. Researchers tagged individual cDNA molecules with unique molecular identifiers. TCRdb re-analysed the 5' RACE reads in MiXCR, keeping a single row per CDR3 protein. In the table there are about 33,000 distinct CDR3 sequences, about 6.7% of which are singletons. This record belongs to a study of early T cells in non-severe SARS-CoV-2 infection. Overall study context: The authors sequenced bulk RNA from unsorted whole blood, leaving chains unpaired.

Germline V CDR1 and CDR2: MNHNS, SASEGT. V was cut by 11 bases and J by 2 bases, with 10 bases left in between. This CDR3 has 12 amino acids. Study-level results: Anti-spike CD8 responses were favored in VDJdb matching, and private and CD4 specificities were missed.

The source of this sequence is an adult who was a healthcare worker with PCR-confirmed SARS-CoV-2 infection or an uninfected control (not recorded which). The chain carries TRBV6-1 and TRBJ1-5; D may be TRBD1 (5 bases). Material: whole blood. CDR3 DNA sequence: TGTGCCGGGGGGGTTGGCAATCAGCCCCAGCATTTT. Translation gives CAGGVGNQPQHF.